This T cell receptor (beta chain) stems from a study of graft-versus-host responses after intestinal transplantation. Libraries were prepared by immunoSEQ multiplex PCR; TCRdb keeps only in-frame clonotypes and omits some of them. The table has under 100,000 clones, roughly 85% seen once. This CDR3 region has 16 residues. Germline CDR1 and CDR2: MRHNA and SNTAGT. Trimming took 6 bases from V and 3 from J, leaving 20 bases between them. This clone was seen a single time. Antigen specificity is unknown. The TCR comes from a human donor who received an intestinal transplant. Sequenced here: unstimulated CD4+ T cells sorted from spleen or lymph node cells, sampled before intestinal transplant. This chain links TRBV6-4 with TRBJ2-5, with D possibly TRBD2 on 7 matching bases. The CDR3, as DNA: TGTGCCAGCAGCACTACTAAGGCGGGGGCGAAAGAGACCCAGTACTTC. Translating gives CASSTTKAGAKETQYF.